Shown below are 9 T cell receptor beta chains from a single sample sequenced in a study of blood T cell repertoires in COVID-19. Data came from immunoSEQ multiplex PCR; TCRdb stores just in-frame clones and leaves some out. The sample lists about 76,000 clones, more than 75% occurring once. Sequencing was carried out using peripheral blood. The receptors come from a man in his 60s with COVID-19, enrolled during active disease.

This clone was observed a handful of times. The chain couples TRBV20-1 to TRBJ2-3; no clear D. Trimming stripped 2 bases from V and 3 bases from J, with 3 bases between. CDR3 length: 11 residues. Germline CDR1 and CDR2: DFQATT and SNEGSKA (reference sequence). Here the CDR3 DNA reads TGCAGTGCTAGACCGACAGATACGCAGTATTTT. Translation gives CSARPTDTQYF.

The chain links TRBV6-6 to TRBJ2-5; TRBD2 matches 8 bases. The CDR3 length is 17 residues. V gave up 5 bases and J gave up 5 bases; unmatched junction bases: 16. CDR1 is MNHNY and CDR2 is SVGAGI in the germline V gene (reference sequence). The CDR3 reads CASSPPPRGGLLETQYF. CDR3 DNA: TGTGCCAGCAGTCCACCGCCCCGGGGGGGACTCCTCGAGACCCAGTACTTC.

The V and J genes are TRBV15 and TRBJ1-1; D gene ambiguous. Germline CDR1 is LNHNV and CDR2 is YYDKDF (reference sequence). The germline V and J ends were trimmed by 2 bases and 0 bases, with 4 bases remaining between them. The CDR3 length is 13 residues. This chain's CDR3 is CATSRSLNTEAFF. CDR3 DNA: TGTGCCACCAGCAGAAGCTTGAACACTGAAGCTTTCTTT.

The chain combines TRBV24-1 with TRBJ2-7, with D possibly TRBD2 on 6 matching bases. Germline loops: CDR1 KGHDR, CDR2 SFDVKD. The CDR3 totals 15 residues. V shed 6 bases and J shed 3 bases, with 17 bases lying between them. As DNA, the CDR3 is TGTGCCACCAGTCTGGGGACTGGAGGGGTCTACGAGCAGTACTTC. It codes for CATSLGTGGVYEQYF.

The chain carries TRBV28 and TRBJ1-2; TRBD1 might be the D (6 bases). The ends were cut back, 5 bases at V and 8 bases at J, with 15 bases in the middle. Per germline, CDR1 MDHEN and CDR2 SYDVKM. The CDR3 totals 13 residues. CDR3 in DNA: TGTGCCAGCAGTCCGGTAGGGGGTTCGGGCTACACCTTC. Its translation is CASSPVGGSGYTF.

The V and J genes are TRBV24-1 and TRBJ2-2; 7 bases line up with TRBD2. With 10 bases clipped from V and 1 base from J, the junction kept 2 bases outside the gene matches. The germline CDR1 and CDR2 sequences are KGHDR and SFDVKD. CDR3 length: 13 amino acids. CDR3 sequence reads: CATWGGNTGELFF. As DNA, the CDR3 is TGTGCCACATGGGGGGGGAACACCGGGGAGCTGTTTTTT.

This chain joins TRBV7-9 and TRBJ1-3; D unresolved. The CDR3 loop spans 15 amino acids. Germline CDR1 is SEHNR and CDR2 is FQNEAQ (reference sequence). Trimming removed 4 bases from V and 4 bases from J, with 14 bases in between. CDR3 protein: CASSSPAPGGNTIYF. The CDR3 DNA sequence: TGTGCCAGCAGCTCCCCGGCCCCAGGCGGAAACACCATATATTTT. Looking up the rest from reference TRBV7-9 and TRBJ1-3 gives the full variable domain: DTGVSQNPRHKITKRGQNVTFRCDPISEHNRLYWYRQTLGQGPEFLTYFQNEAQLEKSRLLSDRFSAERPKGSFSTLEIQRTEQGDSAMYLCASSSPAPGGNTIYFGEGSWLTVV.

The V gene is TRBV5-1, the J gene TRBJ1-4; 8 bases agree with TRBD1. J gave up 8 bases and V 3 bases, and 9 bases lay outside the gene matches. CDR1 and CDR2 (germline): SGHRS, YFSETQ. The CDR3 loop spans 15 amino acids. The CDR3 region has the DNA TGCGCCAGCAGCTATACACAGGGGGTGGAGGAAAAACTGTTTTTT. Residues: CASSYTQGVEEKLFF.

V gene TRBV6-1 combines with J gene TRBJ2-1; 9 positions match TRBD1. The trim removed 0 bases at V and 7 bases at J, leaving 1 base unmatched. The germline V gene encodes CDR1 MNHNS and CDR2 SASEGT. The CDR3 runs 14 residues. CDR3 amino acids: CASSEAGQGNEQFF. The CDR3 DNA is TGTGCCAGCAGTGAAGCGGGACAGGGAAATGAGCAGTTCTTC.